This T cell receptor beta chain was obtained from a study of T cell repertoires in cytomegalovirus infection. Study in general: Newly reported HLA-C-restricted and thoroughly characterized HLA-B-restricted CMV epitopes were employed. The public TCR beta signatures pointed to both CMV infection and matching HLA type. General study results and limits: Cumulated frequencies of public TCR beta families served to identify carriers of CMV plus the relevant HLA. Predominance within the ex vivo response was attributable to HLA-C-restricted CMV-specific TCR beta clonotypes.

This CDR3 comprises 14 residues. Germline V CDR1 and CDR2: MDHEN, SYDVKM. After removal of 7 bases from V and 2 bases from J, the junction contained 6 bases not matched to a gene. This clonotype was detected a few times. Its specificity is unknown. From the reads, TCRdb called clonotypes with MiXCR, one entry per CDR3 protein. This sample yields 100,000 to 150,000 distinct CDR3 sequences, of which roughly a third are seen a single time; roughly 58% belongs to the top ten. This material consisted of CD8+ T cells from cultured PBMCs, taken from culture after CMV antigen stimulation. The source of this sequence is a human donor in good health (CMV status not recorded). Some clones in this sample may be carry-over from other donors' samples. The chain joins TRBV28 to TRBJ1-2; 8 bases line up with TRBD1. CDR3 nucleotides: TGTGCCAGCAAGCCGACAGGGGAGAACTATGGCTACACCTTC. As protein: CASKPTGENYGYTF.